What follows are 15 T cell receptor beta chains derived from one specimen sequenced in a study of T cell responses to AZD1222 COVID-19 vaccine. Using immunoSEQ multiplex PCR, the repertoire was profiled, and TCRdb retains in-frame clones only, with some absent. Of 45,000 to 70,000 clones detected, 89% appear once; the ten largest clones hold roughly 15%. This material consisted of peripheral blood, taken 28 days after the second AZD1222 dose. The receptor source for this set is an adult who received the AZD1222 COVID-19 vaccine.

The genes are TRBV30 and TRBJ2-7; D not certain. The ends were cut back, 3 bases at V and 2 bases at J, with 14 bases in the middle. The CDR3 loop spans 14 amino acids. The germline V gene encodes CDR1 GTSNPN and CDR2 SVGIG (reference sequence). CDR3 protein: CAWSLSGSAYEQYF. The CDR3 nucleotides read TGTGCCTGGAGCCTCTCCGGGTCCGCCTACGAGCAGTACTTC.

This chain links TRBV6-2 or TRBV6-3 with TRBJ2-2; no definite D call. CDR3 length equals 14 residues. Trimming removed 4 bases from V and 3 bases from J, with 9 bases in between. Germline CDR1 MNHEY, CDR2 SVGEGT. CDR3 sequence (DNA): TGTGCCAGCAGTTCTCAGTCCGACACCGGGGAGCTGTTTTTT. Translation: CASSSQSDTGELFF.

The chain carries TRBV4-1 and TRBJ2-3; D may be TRBD1 or TRBD2 (6 bases each). Germline values: CDR1 MGHRA, CDR2 YSYEKL. The CDR3 consists of 15 residues. V gave up 2 bases and J gave up 4 bases, with 13 bases separating them. CDR3 protein: CASSQYGGLADTQYF. The DNA of the CDR3 is TGCGCCAGCAGCCAATATGGGGGGCTCGCAGATACGCAGTATTTT.

The chain recombines TRBV30 with TRBJ1-5; D not resolved. V dropped 2 bases and J dropped 4 bases, with 12 bases sitting between them. Per germline, CDR1 GTSNPN and CDR2 SVGIG (reference sequence). The CDR3 extends over 14 amino acids. Here the CDR3 DNA reads TGTGCCTGGAGTTCCAACAGCCTAAATCAGCCCCAGCATTTT. This sequence encodes CAWSSNSLNQPQHF. Full variable domain (rest looked up from reference TRBV30 and TRBJ1-5): SQTIHQWPATLVQPVGSPLSLECTVEGTSNPNLYWYRQAAGRGLQLLFYSVGIGQISSEVPQNLSASRPQDRQFILSSKKLLLSDSGFYLCAWSSNSLNQPQHFGDGTRLSIL.

The CDR3: CATSAEPDTQYF. CDR3 DNA sequence: TGTGCCACCAGTGCGGAGCCAGATACGCAGTATTTT. The genes are TRBV24-1 and TRBJ2-3, with unresolved D. The CDR3 consists of 12 residues. V was pared by 5 bases and J by 4 bases, with 6 bases between. From germline, CDR1 is KGHDR and CDR2 SFDVKD.

V gene TRBV6-1 combines with J gene TRBJ2-1; 8 bases line up with TRBD2. Germline V CDR1 and CDR2: MNHNS, SASEGT. CDR3 length: 16 residues. V was pared by 3 bases and J by 5 bases, with 9 bases of the junction left unmatched. CDR3 amino acids: CASSEDLSGTHNEQFF. The CDR3 nucleotides read TGTGCCAGCAGTGAGGACCTTAGCGGGACCCACAATGAGCAGTTCTTC.

This clone was observed a few times. This chain joins TRBV14 and TRBJ1-2; D gene uncertain. This CDR3 spans 16 amino acids. Trimming pared 1 base from V and 4 bases from J, leaving 16 bases between. CDR1 and CDR2 from the germline V gene are SGHDN and FVKESK. The CDR3 DNA reads as TGTGCCAGCAGCCAAGGGTCTAACAGTAAAGGCTATGGCTACACCTTC. This encodes CASSQGSNSKGYGYTF.

The rearrangement uses TRBV2 and TRBJ2-7, with 9 bases matching TRBD1. This CDR3 region has 15 residues. CDR1 SNHLY and CDR2 FYNNEI come from the germline V gene. Trimming took 2 bases from V and 6 from J; bases not matched to a gene: 8. CDR3 region: CASSELGTGYSEQYF. CDR3 bases: TGTGCCAGCAGTGAATTGGGGACAGGGTACTCCGAGCAGTACTTC. The whole variable domain, filled in from reference TRBV2 and TRBJ2-7, reads EPEVTQTPSHQVTQMGQEVILRCVPISNHLYFYWYRQILGQKVEFLVSFYNNEISEKSEIFDDQFSVERPDGSNFTLKIRSTKLEDSAMYFCASSELGTGYSEQYFGPGTRLTVT.

The chain recombines TRBV7-9 with TRBJ2-7; 9 nucleotides agree with TRBD2. The CDR3 loop spans 14 amino acids. The trim removed 6 bases at V and 3 bases at J, leaving 6 bases unmatched. Looked up from germline, CDR1 is SEHNR and CDR2 is FQNEAQ (reference sequence). CDR3 loop: CASRGPSGNYEQYF. The CDR3 DNA reads TGTGCCAGCAGAGGACCTAGCGGGAACTACGAGCAGTACTTC.

The rearrangement uses TRBV19 and TRBJ1-4; possibly TRBD1 for D (6 bases). The V gene lost 6 bases and the J gene lost 2 bases, with 25 bases spanning the gap. The length of the CDR3 is 19 residues. Germline V gives CDR1 LNHDA, CDR2 SQIVND (reference sequence). CDR3 bases: TGTGCCAGTAGAAGTATAGGCCTCGGGGGCCCCATGACTAATGAAAAACTGTTTTTT. Translation gives CASRSIGLGGPMTNEKLFF.

The rearrangement links TRBV18 to TRBJ2-1; 7 bases line up with TRBD2. This CDR3 has 17 residues. Germline lookup yields CDR1 KGHSH and CDR2 LQKENI. V dropped 3 bases and J dropped 7; count of bases not matched to a gene: 15. In DNA form, the CDR3 reads TGTGCCAGCTCACCCGTCGTATGGGAGGGCACTGGAAATGAGCAGTTCTTC. It yields the protein CASSPVVWEGTGNEQFF. The variable domain in full, with the rest retrieved from reference TRBV18 and TRBJ2-1, is NAGVMQNPRHLVRRRGQEARLRCSPMKGHSHVYWYRQLPEEGLKFMVYLQKENIIDESGMPKERFSAEFPKEGPSILRIQQVVRGDSAAYFCASSPVVWEGTGNEQFFGPGTRLTVL.

The rearrangement uses TRBV6-2 or TRBV6-3 and TRBJ1-2; 9 bases are shared with TRBD1. Germline V gene sequence: CDR1 MNHEY, CDR2 SVGEGT. The length of the CDR3 is 17 residues. The junction had 17 bases not matched to a gene; V was cut back by 6 bases and J by 6 bases. CDR3 protein: CASSPGTGSSRLDGYTF. The CDR3 DNA reads as TGTGCCAGCAGCCCCGGGACAGGGAGTAGTCGCTTGGATGGCTACACCTTC.

The V call is TRBV6-1, the J call TRBJ1-3; TRBD1 matches at 8 bases. The germline V gene encodes CDR1 MNHNS and CDR2 SASEGT. With V trimmed by 3 bases and J by 0 bases, 13 bases remained unmatched. The CDR3 contains 19 residues. CDR3 sequence: CASSDSDRVRFGSGNTIYF. DNA of the CDR3: TGTGCCAGCAGTGATTCGGACAGGGTGAGATTCGGCTCTGGAAACACCATATATTTT.

CDR3 sequence: CATSGALSSYNEQFF. CDR3 nucleotides: TGTGCCACCAGCGGGGCGTTGAGCTCCTACAATGAGCAGTTCTTC. The chain recombines TRBV15 with TRBJ2-1, with a possible D match to TRBD1 (5 bases). Germline V gives CDR1 LNHNV, CDR2 YYDKDF (reference sequence). The CDR3 covers 15 residues. Trimming took 5 bases from V and 0 from J, leaving 11 bases between them.

This chain connects TRBV24-1 to TRBJ2-1, with D uncertain. V was shortened by 1 base and J by 5 bases, with 11 bases between the two germline ends. Germline V lookup: CDR1 KGHDR, CDR2 SFDVKD. CDR3 length: 15 amino acids. The CDR3 sequence: CATSDFRGSHNEQFF. As DNA, the CDR3 is TGTGCCACCAGTGATTTTAGAGGATCCCACAATGAGCAGTTCTTC.